This T cell receptor (beta chain) is drawn from a study of blood T cell repertoires in COVID-19 (dated by TCRdb to 2018 to 2020). Some background on the complete study: The collaborator samples originated in the United States, Italy and Spain and spanned the acute and convalescent phases of COVID-19. The material from the prospective study consisted of cDNA or gDNA derived from T cells, B-cell-depleted T cells, or PBMCs. Subjects who had been exposed to COVID-19, were actively infected with it, or had recovered from it provided the deeply sampled blood TCRbeta repertoires that made up the dataset. The repertoires were made available in a free public database intended to serve as a resource for research on the immune response to SARS-CoV-2. The samples were drawn from the first 160 participants of the ongoing ImmuneRACE study and from 950 to 1,500 subjects provided by 6 global collaborators. Nearly every sample came with metadata listing a de-identified subject ID, COVID-19 status, age in years and sex. Where available, HLA class I and class II types were taken from metadata supplied by the sample provider and were not determined by assay-based typing. General findings and caveats noted by the study authors: The amount of clinical and demographic metadata varied by source and participant and was provided uncurated.

The CDR3 sequence holds 16 residues, the cysteine and phenylalanine included. This entry keeps only the CDR3 DNA: 48 bases, framed from base 1. CDR1 and CDR2 are read off the germline V gene as SGHRS and YFSETQ. The germline V end is reduced by 1 base and the J end by 7 bases; junction bases left unmatched: 12. TCRbeta CDR3 regions were amplified from genomic DNA by means of the immunoSEQ Assay, a bias-controlled multiplex PCR. As for the original processing: The number of nucleated cells in each sample was estimated by amplification of reference gene primers within the assay. To quantify the absolute abundance of each unique TCRbeta CDR3 rearrangement, sequence reads were collapsed and filtered. For each sample, productive Simpson clonality was calculated by taking the square root of Simpson's diversity index across productive rearrangements. What TCRdb holds here is the immuneACCESS table cut down to in-frame rearrangements. Part of the clones is not present; checked against another copy, under half of the missing clones reflect an unresolved V gene, and the others are unexplained. V, J and clone size are those of that table, while D and trimming were read from the DNA. The sample includes about 250,000 clones, with 86% observed a single time. The top ten clonotypes cover 15% to 19% of the sample.

Participants in the prospective study were aged about 18 to 95 years, lived in some 24 United States geographic areas, and enrolled through a virtual design. Cohort assignment in the prospective study relied on participant-reported clinical history from a screening survey and a study questionnaire. For ImmuneRACE Cohort 3, a participant was defined as recovered based on two consecutive negative NP/OP PCR tests, clearance by a healthcare professional, or resolution of symptoms. Mobile phlebotomists in the prospective study collected whole blood, serum and a nasopharyngeal or oropharyngeal swab from every participant. Over a roughly two-month period, participants in the prospective study had the option of providing additional blood draws and questionnaires. Before DNA extraction, prospective study blood samples were shipped either frozen or at room temperature. As for this clone: The antigen this receptor binds is unknown. No much larger clone is present one base from it, and per-base qualities are unavailable.

The rearranged segments are TRBV5-1 and TRBJ2-7; TRBD2 matches 9 bases in the middle. The sequenced sample was PBMCs or T cells enriched from blood (not recorded which). This clonotype originated in a man aged 18 to 30 who had recovered from COVID-19. At the DNA level, the sequence is TGCGCCAGCAGCTTGTGGCGGGAGGGCCCTTCTGGAGAGCAGTACTTC. Translated, this is CASSLWREGPSGEQYF.